These T cell receptor beta chains were read from a single sample in a study of blood T cell repertoires in COVID-19. Generated by immunoSEQ multiplex PCR, the TCRdb table keeps only in-frame clones and is missing some. The sample includes roughly 360,000 clones, 80% to 90% seen only once; the top ten take 1% to 1.5%. The sample comprised PBMCs or T cells enriched from blood (not recorded which). Receptors were obtained from a man aged 30 to 45 who had recovered from COVID-19. CDR3s leave out the opening cysteine and the closing phenylalanine or tryptophan. Clone size, where shown, is once, few, many, or a class for clones that have expanded.

J | size | V | CDR3
TRBJ2-2 | . | TRBV5-5 | ASSRMGYTGELF
TRBJ1-6 | . | TRBV6-5 | AISGGQLNSPLH
TRBJ2-1 | . | TRBV10-3 | AISGLAGSYNEQF
TRBJ2-4 | . | TRBV2 | ASSEQRGARITAIQY
TRBJ1-2 | . | TRBV12-3/TRBV12-4 | ASSLQGYGYT
TRBJ2-2 | . | TRBV10-2 | ASSVRELTGELF
TRBJ2-3 | . | TRBV9 | ASSPFSGGSTDTQY
TRBJ2-1 | . | TRBV3-1/TRBV3-2 | ASTGGGHFREQF
TRBJ2-1 | . | TRBV6-5 | ASSLTSNEQF
TRBJ1-2 | . | TRBV15 | ATSRRQGANYGYT
TRBJ1-2 | . | TRBV29-1 | SVHGQGAYGYT
TRBJ1-1 | . | TRBV11-2 | ASSLFRLSSEAF
TRBJ2-2 | . | TRBV30 | AWSSQNTGELF
TRBJ1-2 | once | TRBV6-6 | ASSFQAIGTAYGYT
TRBJ1-5 | . | TRBV5-1 | ASSPGPSEGPQH
TRBJ1-1 | . | TRBV9 | ASSAYDSTNTEAF
TRBJ2-2 | . | TRBV11-1 | ASSFRDYNTGELF
TRBJ1-2 | . | TRBV7-9 | ASSFHSGSLRYGYT
TRBJ1-4 | . | TRBV7-3 | ASSRRWDRGPYEKLF